This T cell receptor (beta chain) is drawn from a study of blood T cell repertoires in COVID-19. Study-wide background: Donors in the United States, Italy and Spain gave samples during acute or convalescent COVID-19.

CDR3 length: 14 amino acids. CDR1 SGHKS and CDR2 YYEKEE come from the germline V gene (reference sequence). The ends were cut back, 2 bases at V and 2 bases at J, with 11 bases in the middle. In the authors' methods: Amplified reference gene primers provided the basis for estimating nucleated cell counts. Assay used: immunoSEQ multiplex PCR; TCRdb lists only in-frame clones, some missing. The V and J calls and the clone size are those of that table, but D and trimming were determined from the DNA. The sample lists 150,000 to 200,000 clones, approximately 84% occurring once. The receptor comes from a man in his forties who had recovered from COVID-19. Material for sequencing was peripheral blood. The chain combines TRBV5-5 with TRBJ2-7; possibly TRBD2 for D (6 bases). CDR3 loop: CASSFRGGAYEQYF. DNA of the CDR3: TGTGCCAGCAGCTTTAGGGGAGGCGCCTACGAGCAGTACTTC.